This is a list of T cell receptor beta chains from one sample in a study of spatial heterogeneity in lung cancer. TCRdb used MiXCR to reprocess the 5' RACE reads, holding one entry per CDR3 protein. The sample includes under 100,000 distinct CDR3 sequences, roughly 9.5% of them seen just once. The sample consisted of PBMCs, taken at surgery. The receptors shown here come from a male donor with early-stage non-small cell lung cancer. Each CDR3 is given with its conserved first and last residue. Each record gives: J gene, V gene, D gene, clone size, CDR3 protein, CDR3 DNA. A D gene is named only where the DNA matches it firmly. Clone size is not always given. Where it is, it says once, few, many or a class for expanded clones.

j_call: TRBJ2-1; v_call: TRBV15; d_call: .; clone_size: many; cdr3_aa: CATSPRGNYNEQFF; cdr3_nt: TGTGCCACCAGCCCCCGAGGGAACTACAATGAGCAGTTCTTC
j_call: TRBJ1-1; v_call: TRBV6-2/TRBV6-3; d_call: .; clone_size: .; cdr3_aa: CASSYSRTDTEAFF; cdr3_nt: TGTGCCAGCAGTTACTCGAGGACAGACACTGAAGCTTTCTTT
j_call: TRBJ2-7; v_call: TRBV9; d_call: TRBD1; clone_size: .; cdr3_aa: CASSVGLDRDRGREQYF; cdr3_nt: TGTGCCAGCAGCGTAGGTTTAGACCGGGACAGGGGTCGCGAGCAGTACTTC
j_call: TRBJ1-6; v_call: TRBV27; d_call: .; clone_size: .; cdr3_aa: CASSLRGVGNSPLNF; cdr3_nt: TGTGCCAGCAGTTTAAGAGGGGTTGGGAATTCACCCCTCAACTTT
j_call: TRBJ1-5; v_call: TRBV24-1; d_call: .; clone_size: few; cdr3_aa: CATSDGSGGRNQPQHF; cdr3_nt: TGTGCCACCAGTGATGGGTCGGGGGGAAGGAATCAGCCCCAGCATTTT
j_call: TRBJ1-1; v_call: TRBV20-1; d_call: TRBD1; clone_size: .; cdr3_aa: CSARDGRGRTEAFF; cdr3_nt: TGCAGTGCTAGAGACGGCAGGGGGCGGACTGAAGCTTTCTTT
j_call: TRBJ1-1; v_call: TRBV20-1; d_call: .; clone_size: .; cdr3_aa: CSARSQGNTEAFF; cdr3_nt: TGCAGTGCTAGGTCGCAGGGGAACACTGAAGCTTTCTTT
j_call: TRBJ1-5; v_call: TRBV2; d_call: TRBD1; clone_size: few; cdr3_aa: CASSDKTGRQPQHF; cdr3_nt: TGTGCCAGCAGTGATAAGACAGGGAGGCAGCCCCAGCATTTT
j_call: TRBJ2-1; v_call: TRBV29-1; d_call: .; clone_size: many; cdr3_aa: CSVHYNEQFF; cdr3_nt: TGCAGCGTTCACTACAATGAGCAGTTCTTC
j_call: TRBJ1-1; v_call: TRBV20-1; d_call: .; clone_size: .; cdr3_aa: CSASFLTEAFF; cdr3_nt: TGCAGTGCTAGCTTCCTCACTGAAGCTTTCTTT
j_call: TRBJ2-3; v_call: TRBV5-1; d_call: .; clone_size: .; cdr3_aa: CASSLDVPPDTQYF; cdr3_nt: TGCGCCAGCAGCTTGGATGTCCCCCCGGATACGCAGTATTTT
j_call: TRBJ1-5; v_call: TRBV28; d_call: .; clone_size: many; cdr3_aa: CASSPPPTAYQPQHF; cdr3_nt: TGTGCCAGCAGTCCTCCCCCGACAGCTTATCAGCCCCAGCATTTT
j_call: TRBJ2-3; v_call: TRBV15; d_call: .; clone_size: .; cdr3_aa: CATSVSPRRGGQSSTDTQYF; cdr3_nt: TGTGCCACCAGCGTAAGCCCTCGACGTGGGGGACAATCTAGCACAGATACGCAGTATTTT
j_call: TRBJ2-3; v_call: TRBV5-1; d_call: .; clone_size: .; cdr3_aa: CASSLDLGTQYF; cdr3_nt: TGCGCCAGCAGCTTGGACCTAGGAACGCAGTATTTT
j_call: TRBJ1-1; v_call: TRBV24-1; d_call: .; clone_size: many; cdr3_aa: CATSDPTGIEAFF; cdr3_nt: TGTGCCACCAGTGATCCTACAGGAATCGAAGCTTTCTTT
j_call: TRBJ2-2; v_call: TRBV13; d_call: TRBD2; clone_size: .; cdr3_aa: CASSRGLAGGTGELFF; cdr3_nt: TGTGCCAGCAGCCGTGGACTAGCGGGAGGCACCGGGGAGCTGTTTTTT
j_call: TRBJ1-1; v_call: TRBV6-2/TRBV6-3; d_call: .; clone_size: few; cdr3_aa: CASRSVGEGTEAFF; cdr3_nt: TGTGCCAGCAGGTCTGTGGGGGAGGGCACTGAAGCTTTCTTT
j_call: TRBJ2-7; v_call: TRBV7-3; d_call: .; clone_size: few; cdr3_aa: CASSPSLTDSYEQYF; cdr3_nt: TGTGCCAGCAGCCCGTCGTTGACGGATTCATACGAGCAGTACTTC
j_call: TRBJ1-1; v_call: TRBV5-4; d_call: .; clone_size: .; cdr3_aa: CASSPVGRYTEAFF; cdr3_nt: TGTGCCAGCAGCCCCGTGGGCAGGTACACTGAAGCTTTCTTT
j_call: TRBJ1-1; v_call: TRBV29-1; d_call: .; clone_size: .; cdr3_aa: CSVERGSEAFF; cdr3_nt: TGCAGCGTTGAACGCGGGTCGGAAGCTTTCTTT
j_call: TRBJ2-1; v_call: TRBV11-2; d_call: TRBD2; clone_size: .; cdr3_aa: CASSSWTSGSYNEQFF; cdr3_nt: TGTGCCAGCAGCTCCTGGACTAGCGGTTCCTACAATGAGCAGTTCTTC
j_call: TRBJ2-1; v_call: TRBV29-1; d_call: .; clone_size: few; cdr3_aa: CSVEVGQGQFF; cdr3_nt: TGCAGCGTTGAAGTCGGGCAGGGGCAGTTCTTC
j_call: TRBJ2-2; v_call: TRBV24-1; d_call: .; clone_size: many; cdr3_aa: CATSDFYRNTGELFF; cdr3_nt: TGTGCCACCAGTGATTTTTACAGGAACACCGGGGAGCTGTTTTTT
j_call: TRBJ2-3; v_call: TRBV20-1; d_call: .; clone_size: .; cdr3_aa: CSARWERADTQYF; cdr3_nt: TGCAGTGCTAGGTGGGAGAGAGCAGATACGCAGTATTTT
j_call: TRBJ1-2; v_call: TRBV7-2; d_call: .; clone_size: few; cdr3_aa: CASSLGVLDSYTF; cdr3_nt: TGTGCCAGCAGCTTAGGCGTCCTGGATAGCTACACCTTC
j_call: TRBJ2-5; v_call: TRBV11-3; d_call: .; clone_size: .; cdr3_aa: CASSRTQTETQYF; cdr3_nt: TGTGCCAGCAGCCGGACTCAAACAGAGACCCAGTACTTC
j_call: TRBJ2-1; v_call: TRBV12-3/TRBV12-4; d_call: TRBD2; clone_size: many; cdr3_aa: CASTQTSGDNEQFF; cdr3_nt: TGTGCCAGCACCCAGACTAGCGGGGATAATGAGCAGTTCTTC
j_call: TRBJ2-7; v_call: TRBV3-1; d_call: TRBD1; clone_size: many; cdr3_aa: CASSRTGTGFYEQYF; cdr3_nt: TGTGCCAGCAGCCGAACCGGGACAGGGTTCTACGAGCAGTACTTC
j_call: TRBJ1-2; v_call: TRBV30; d_call: .; clone_size: few; cdr3_aa: CAWSKGKVAGRPSLTF; cdr3_nt: TGTGCCTGGAGTAAGGGCAAGGTGGCGGGGAGGCCCTCACTAACCTTC
j_call: TRBJ2-3; v_call: TRBV10-3; d_call: TRBD1; clone_size: few; cdr3_aa: CASHPGQADTQYF; cdr3_nt: TGTGCCTCACATCCAGGACAGGCAGATACGCAGTATTTT
j_call: TRBJ2-1; v_call: TRBV7-2; d_call: .; clone_size: many; cdr3_aa: CASSLAGGPYNEQFF; cdr3_nt: TGTGCCAGCAGCTTAGCGGGAGGACCCTACAATGAGCAGTTCTTC
j_call: TRBJ2-7; v_call: TRBV28; d_call: .; clone_size: .; cdr3_aa: CASSFSGLQAVEQYF; cdr3_nt: TGTGCCAGCAGTTTCTCGGGCTTACAGGCGGTCGAGCAGTACTTC
j_call: TRBJ1-5; v_call: TRBV20-1; d_call: TRBD1; clone_size: .; cdr3_aa: CSAPKGAGNQPQHF; cdr3_nt: TGCAGTGCTCCTAAGGGGGCGGGGAATCAGCCCCAGCATTTT
j_call: TRBJ2-3; v_call: TRBV29-1; d_call: .; clone_size: .; cdr3_aa: CSVVTGWDTQYF; cdr3_nt: TGCAGCGTTGTTACAGGATGGGATACGCAGTATTTT
j_call: TRBJ2-7; v_call: TRBV21-1; d_call: .; clone_size: many; cdr3_aa: CASSGSYCYEQYF; cdr3_nt: TGTGCCAGCAGCGGGTCCTACTGTTACGAGCAGTACTTC
j_call: TRBJ2-1; v_call: TRBV12-3/TRBV12-4; d_call: TRBD1; clone_size: few; cdr3_aa: CASSLGGGVNEQFF; cdr3_nt: TGTGCCAGCAGTTTAGGAGGGGGCGTGAATGAGCAGTTCTTC
j_call: TRBJ2-7; v_call: TRBV4-2; d_call: .; clone_size: few; cdr3_aa: CASSQGTERYEQYF; cdr3_nt: TGTGCCAGCAGCCAAGGTACAGAAAGATACGAGCAGTACTTC
j_call: TRBJ1-1; v_call: TRBV20-1; d_call: TRBD1; clone_size: many; cdr3_aa: CSARVLDRGNTEAFF; cdr3_nt: TGCAGTGCTAGAGTTCTGGACAGGGGTAACACTGAAGCTTTCTTT
j_call: TRBJ2-3; v_call: TRBV12-3/TRBV12-4; d_call: TRBD2; clone_size: many; cdr3_aa: CASSSAGWSGSADTQYF; cdr3_nt: TGTGCCAGCAGTTCCGCCGGATGGAGCGGGAGCGCAGATACGCAGTATTTT
j_call: TRBJ2-5; v_call: TRBV7-9; d_call: TRBD1; clone_size: few; cdr3_aa: CASSSGQHQETQYF; cdr3_nt: TGTGCCAGCAGCTCGGGACAGCACCAAGAGACCCAGTACTTC
j_call: TRBJ2-6; v_call: TRBV5-4; d_call: .; clone_size: .; cdr3_aa: CASSLGTVRIFGANVLTF; cdr3_nt: TGTGCCAGCAGCTTGGGGACAGTAAGAATCTTTGGGGCCAACGTCCTGACTTTC
j_call: TRBJ1-2; v_call: TRBV6-2/TRBV6-3; d_call: TRBD1; clone_size: .; cdr3_aa: CASSYGRQGSGYTF; cdr3_nt: TGTGCCAGCAGTTACGGTCGACAGGGTTCTGGCTACACCTTC
j_call: TRBJ2-2; v_call: TRBV5-6; d_call: .; clone_size: .; cdr3_aa: CASSWGTNTGELFF; cdr3_nt: TGTGCCAGCAGCTGGGGGACCAACACCGGGGAGCTGTTTTTT
j_call: TRBJ2-7; v_call: TRBV12-3/TRBV12-4; d_call: TRBD2; clone_size: .; cdr3_aa: CASTPDGGGYEQYF; cdr3_nt: TGTGCCAGCACCCCAGACGGCGGGGGATACGAGCAGTACTTC
j_call: TRBJ1-6; v_call: TRBV18; d_call: .; clone_size: few; cdr3_aa: CASSDAVYSPLHF; cdr3_nt: TGTGCCAGCTCGGACGCGGTTTATTCACCCCTCCACTTT
j_call: TRBJ1-6; v_call: TRBV2; d_call: .; clone_size: few; cdr3_aa: CASNGRSSYNSPLHF; cdr3_nt: TGTGCCAGCAATGGCAGAAGCTCCTATAATTCACCCCTCCACTTT
j_call: TRBJ1-2; v_call: TRBV20-1; d_call: TRBD1; clone_size: .; cdr3_aa: CSARGGGDSVLPNYGYTF; cdr3_nt: TGCAGTGCTAGAGGAGGGGGGGACAGCGTCCTTCCTAACTATGGCTACACCTTC
j_call: TRBJ1-3; v_call: TRBV7-2; d_call: .; clone_size: many; cdr3_aa: CASSLEAGNTIYF; cdr3_nt: TGTGCCAGCAGCTTAGAGGCAGGAAACACCATATATTTT
j_call: TRBJ1-5; v_call: TRBV6-6; d_call: .; clone_size: many; cdr3_aa: CASSPQTGQPQHF; cdr3_nt: TGTGCCAGCAGTCCCCAGACGGGTCAGCCCCAGCATTTT